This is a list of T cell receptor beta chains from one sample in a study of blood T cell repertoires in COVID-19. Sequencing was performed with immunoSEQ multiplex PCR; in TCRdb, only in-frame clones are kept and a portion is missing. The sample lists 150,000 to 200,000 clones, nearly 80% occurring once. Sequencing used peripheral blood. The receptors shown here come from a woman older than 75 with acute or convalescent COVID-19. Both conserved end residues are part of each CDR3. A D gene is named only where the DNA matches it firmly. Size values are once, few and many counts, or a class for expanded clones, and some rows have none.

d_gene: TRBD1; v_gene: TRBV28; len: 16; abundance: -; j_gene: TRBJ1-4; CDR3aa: CASSFGQGLTNEKLFF; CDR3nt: TGTGCCAGCAGTTTCGGACAGGGTCTAACTAATGAAAAACTGTTTTTT
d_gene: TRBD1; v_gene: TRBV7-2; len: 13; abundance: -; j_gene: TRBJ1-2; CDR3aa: CASSSRQGDGYTF; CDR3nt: TGTGCCAGCAGCTCCCGACAGGGGGATGGCTACACCTTC
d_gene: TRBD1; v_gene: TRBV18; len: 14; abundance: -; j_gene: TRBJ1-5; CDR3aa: CASAQGQDYQRQHF; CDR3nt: TGTGCCAGCGCTCAGGGACAGGATTATCAGCGCCAGCATTTT
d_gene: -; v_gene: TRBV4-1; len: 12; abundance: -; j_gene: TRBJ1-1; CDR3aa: CASSQGGPEAFF; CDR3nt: TGCGCCAGCAGCCAGGGGGGGCCTGAAGCTTTCTTT
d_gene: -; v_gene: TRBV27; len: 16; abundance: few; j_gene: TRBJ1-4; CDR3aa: CASSFNRDTANEKLFF; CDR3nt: TGTGCCAGCAGTTTCAACCGGGACACCGCTAATGAAAAACTGTTTTTT
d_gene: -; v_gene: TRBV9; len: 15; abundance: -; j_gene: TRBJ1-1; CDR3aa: CASSVQGHLNTEAFF; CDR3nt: TGTGCCAGCAGCGTACAGGGTCATTTGAACACTGAAGCTTTCTTT
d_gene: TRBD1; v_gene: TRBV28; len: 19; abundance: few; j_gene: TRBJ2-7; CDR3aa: CASSPDWPPQPGQGYEQYF; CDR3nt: TGTGCCAGCAGTCCGGATTGGCCCCCTCAACCGGGACAGGGCTACGAGCAGTACTTC
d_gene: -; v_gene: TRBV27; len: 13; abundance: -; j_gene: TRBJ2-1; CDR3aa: CASSGVVYNEQFF; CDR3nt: TGTGCCAGCAGCGGGGTCGTCTACAATGAGCAGTTCTTC
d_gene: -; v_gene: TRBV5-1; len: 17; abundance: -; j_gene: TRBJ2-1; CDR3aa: CASSLGGLLSNWDEQFF; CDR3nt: TGCGCCAGCAGCTTGGGGGGGCTGTTATCGAATTGGGATGAGCAGTTCTTC
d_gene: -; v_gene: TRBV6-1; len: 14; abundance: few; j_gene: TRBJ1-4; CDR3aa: CASSDRRLNEKLFF; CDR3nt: TGTGCCAGCAGTGACCGCAGGTTGAATGAAAAACTGTTTTTT
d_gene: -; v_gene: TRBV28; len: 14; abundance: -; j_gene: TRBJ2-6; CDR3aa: CASSFISGANVLTF; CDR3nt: TGTGCCAGCAGTTTTATCTCTGGGGCCAACGTCCTGACTTTC
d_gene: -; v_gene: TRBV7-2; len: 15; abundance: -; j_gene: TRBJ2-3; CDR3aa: CASSFLAVSTDTQYF; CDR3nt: TGTGCCAGCAGCTTCTTAGCGGTTAGCACAGATACGCAGTATTTT
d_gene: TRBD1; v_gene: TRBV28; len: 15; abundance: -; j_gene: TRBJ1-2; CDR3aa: CASTRGGTVIAGYTF; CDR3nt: TGTGCCAGCACCCGGGGGGGGACAGTCATCGCCGGCTACACCTTC
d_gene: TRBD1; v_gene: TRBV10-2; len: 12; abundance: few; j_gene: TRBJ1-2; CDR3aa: CASSGTGSGYTF; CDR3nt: TGCGCCAGCAGTGGGACAGGGAGTGGCTACACCTTC
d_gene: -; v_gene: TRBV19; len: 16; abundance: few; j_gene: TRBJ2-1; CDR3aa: CASSKRSESSYNEQFF; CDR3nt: TGTGCCAGTAGTAAACGCAGCGAGAGCTCCTACAATGAGCAGTTCTTC
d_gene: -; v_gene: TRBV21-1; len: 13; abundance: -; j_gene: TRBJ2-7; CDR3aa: CASSAEDSEEQYF; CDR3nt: TGTGCCAGCAGCGCGGAGGACAGCGAAGAGCAGTACTTC
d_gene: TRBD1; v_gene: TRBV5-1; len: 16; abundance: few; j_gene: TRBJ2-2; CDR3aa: CASSFGQGPNTGELFF; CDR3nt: TGCGCCAGCAGCTTTGGACAGGGACCTAACACCGGGGAGCTGTTTTTT
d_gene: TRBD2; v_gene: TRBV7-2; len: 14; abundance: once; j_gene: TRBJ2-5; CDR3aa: CASSSRAGSETQYF; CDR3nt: TGTGCCAGCAGCTCCCGAGCGGGGTCGGAGACCCAGTACTTC
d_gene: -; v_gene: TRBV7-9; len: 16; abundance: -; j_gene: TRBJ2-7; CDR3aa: CASSPHVGLLSYEQYF; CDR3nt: TGTGCCAGCAGCCCCCACGTGGGACTCCTATCCTACGAGCAGTACTTC
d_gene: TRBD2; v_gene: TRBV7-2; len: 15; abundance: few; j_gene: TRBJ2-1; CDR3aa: CASSLWGGIVNEQFF; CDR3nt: TGTGCCAGCAGCTTGTGGGGAGGGATCGTCAATGAGCAGTTCTTC
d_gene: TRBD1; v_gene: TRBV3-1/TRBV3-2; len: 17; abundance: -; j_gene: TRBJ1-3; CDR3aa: CASSPGQGNSGGNTIYF; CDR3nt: TGTGCCAGCAGCCCGGGACAGGGTAATTCGGGGGGAAACACCATATATTTT
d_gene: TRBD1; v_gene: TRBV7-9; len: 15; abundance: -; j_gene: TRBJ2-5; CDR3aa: CASSPTDRGRETQYF; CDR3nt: TGTGCCAGCAGCCCAACGGACAGGGGGCGAGAGACCCAGTACTTC
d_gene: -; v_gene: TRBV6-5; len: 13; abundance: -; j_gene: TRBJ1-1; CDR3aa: CASRHRVSTEAFF; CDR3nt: TGTGCCAGCAGGCACAGGGTTAGCACTGAAGCTTTCTTT
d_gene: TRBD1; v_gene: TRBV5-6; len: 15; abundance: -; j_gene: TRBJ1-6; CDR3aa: CASSLWDRYNSPLHF; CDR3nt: TGTGCCAGCAGCTTGTGGGACAGGTATAATTCACCCCTCCACTTT
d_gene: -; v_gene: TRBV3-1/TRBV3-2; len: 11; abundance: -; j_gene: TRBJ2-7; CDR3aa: CASSTAYEQYF; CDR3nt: TGTGCCAGCAGCACAGCCTACGAGCAGTACTTC